This T cell receptor beta chain was captured by sequencing in a study of blood T cell repertoires in COVID-19. Across the study: T cells, B-cell-depleted T cells, or PBMCs supplied cDNA or gDNA.

The authors' processing: How many nucleated cells were present was estimated from reference gene primer amplification. Measured with immunoSEQ multiplex PCR; TCRdb has only the in-frame clones, and not every one. D and trimming come from the DNA, and the V and J calls and clone size come from that table. This sample has around 250,000 clones, with around 82% found just once. Looked up from germline, CDR1 is SGHRS and CDR2 is YFSETQ. The CDR3 covers 14 residues. V was trimmed by 0 bases and J by 6 bases, leaving 10 bases between them. The V gene is TRBV5-1, the J gene TRBJ1-3; D is perhaps TRBD1 (5 bases). The sequenced sample consisted of peripheral blood. The sequence derives from a human donor in a cohort sampled during active COVID-19. The DNA for the CDR3 is TGCGCCAGCAGCTTGGGAACAGGAGTAAACACCATATATTTT. Translating gives CASSLGTGVNTIYF.